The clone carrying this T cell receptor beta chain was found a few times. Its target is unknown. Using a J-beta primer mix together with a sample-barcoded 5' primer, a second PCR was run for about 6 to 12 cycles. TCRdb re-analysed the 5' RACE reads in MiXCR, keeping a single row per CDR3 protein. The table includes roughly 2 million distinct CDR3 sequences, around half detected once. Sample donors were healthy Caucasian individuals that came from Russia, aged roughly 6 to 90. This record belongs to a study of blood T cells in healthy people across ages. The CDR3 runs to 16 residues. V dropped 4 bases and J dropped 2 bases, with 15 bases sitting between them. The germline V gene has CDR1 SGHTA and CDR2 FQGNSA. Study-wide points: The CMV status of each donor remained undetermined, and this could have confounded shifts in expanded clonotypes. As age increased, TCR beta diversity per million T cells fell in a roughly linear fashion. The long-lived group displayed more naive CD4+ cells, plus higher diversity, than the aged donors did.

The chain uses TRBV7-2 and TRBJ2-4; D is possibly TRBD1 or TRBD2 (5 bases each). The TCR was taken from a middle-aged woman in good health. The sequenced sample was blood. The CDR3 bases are TGTGCCAGCAGCTCTAAGACTCGGGACCCCAAAAACATTCAGTACTTC. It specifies CASSSKTRDPKNIQYF.